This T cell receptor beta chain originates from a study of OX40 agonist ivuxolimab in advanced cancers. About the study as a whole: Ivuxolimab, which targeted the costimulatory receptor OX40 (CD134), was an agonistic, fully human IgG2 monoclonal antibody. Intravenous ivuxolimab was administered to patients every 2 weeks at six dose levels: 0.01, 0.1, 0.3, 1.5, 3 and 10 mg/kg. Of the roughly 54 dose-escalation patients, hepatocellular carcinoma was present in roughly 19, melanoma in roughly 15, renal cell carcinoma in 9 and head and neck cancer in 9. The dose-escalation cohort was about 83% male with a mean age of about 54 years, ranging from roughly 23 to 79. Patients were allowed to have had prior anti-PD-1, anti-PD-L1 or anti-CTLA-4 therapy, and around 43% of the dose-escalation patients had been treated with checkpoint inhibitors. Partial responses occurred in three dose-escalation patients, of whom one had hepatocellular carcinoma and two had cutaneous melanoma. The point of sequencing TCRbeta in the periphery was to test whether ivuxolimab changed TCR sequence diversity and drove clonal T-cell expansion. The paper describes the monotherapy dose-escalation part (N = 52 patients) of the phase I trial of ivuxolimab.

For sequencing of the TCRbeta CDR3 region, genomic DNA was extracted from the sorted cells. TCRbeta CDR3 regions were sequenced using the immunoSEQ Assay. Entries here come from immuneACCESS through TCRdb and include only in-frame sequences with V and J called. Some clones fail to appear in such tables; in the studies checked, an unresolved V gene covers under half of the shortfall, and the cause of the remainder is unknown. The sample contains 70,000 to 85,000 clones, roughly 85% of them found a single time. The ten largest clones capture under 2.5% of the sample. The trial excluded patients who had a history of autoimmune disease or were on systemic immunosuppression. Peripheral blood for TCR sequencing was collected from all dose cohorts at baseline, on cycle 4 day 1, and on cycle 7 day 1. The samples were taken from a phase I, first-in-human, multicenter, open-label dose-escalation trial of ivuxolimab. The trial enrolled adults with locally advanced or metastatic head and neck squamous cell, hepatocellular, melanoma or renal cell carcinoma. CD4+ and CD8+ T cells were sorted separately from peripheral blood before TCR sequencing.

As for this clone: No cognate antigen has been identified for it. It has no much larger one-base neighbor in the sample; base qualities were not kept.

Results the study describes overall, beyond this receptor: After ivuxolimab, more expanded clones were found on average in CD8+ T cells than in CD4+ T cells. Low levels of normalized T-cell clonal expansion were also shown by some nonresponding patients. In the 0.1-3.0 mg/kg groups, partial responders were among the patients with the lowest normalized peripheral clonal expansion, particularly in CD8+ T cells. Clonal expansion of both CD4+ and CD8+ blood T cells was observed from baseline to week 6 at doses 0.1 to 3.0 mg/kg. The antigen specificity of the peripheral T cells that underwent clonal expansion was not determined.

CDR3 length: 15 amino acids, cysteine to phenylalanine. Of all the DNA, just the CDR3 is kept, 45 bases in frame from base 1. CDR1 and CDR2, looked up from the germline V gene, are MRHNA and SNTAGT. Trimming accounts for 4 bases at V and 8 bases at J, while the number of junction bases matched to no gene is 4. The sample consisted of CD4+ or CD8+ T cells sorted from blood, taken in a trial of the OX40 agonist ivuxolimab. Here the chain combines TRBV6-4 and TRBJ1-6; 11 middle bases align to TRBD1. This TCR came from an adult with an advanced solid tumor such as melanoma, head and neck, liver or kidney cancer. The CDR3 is CASSGGQGEDSPLHF. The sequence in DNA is TGTGCCAGCAGTGGGGGACAGGGGGAGGATTCACCCCTCCACTTT.